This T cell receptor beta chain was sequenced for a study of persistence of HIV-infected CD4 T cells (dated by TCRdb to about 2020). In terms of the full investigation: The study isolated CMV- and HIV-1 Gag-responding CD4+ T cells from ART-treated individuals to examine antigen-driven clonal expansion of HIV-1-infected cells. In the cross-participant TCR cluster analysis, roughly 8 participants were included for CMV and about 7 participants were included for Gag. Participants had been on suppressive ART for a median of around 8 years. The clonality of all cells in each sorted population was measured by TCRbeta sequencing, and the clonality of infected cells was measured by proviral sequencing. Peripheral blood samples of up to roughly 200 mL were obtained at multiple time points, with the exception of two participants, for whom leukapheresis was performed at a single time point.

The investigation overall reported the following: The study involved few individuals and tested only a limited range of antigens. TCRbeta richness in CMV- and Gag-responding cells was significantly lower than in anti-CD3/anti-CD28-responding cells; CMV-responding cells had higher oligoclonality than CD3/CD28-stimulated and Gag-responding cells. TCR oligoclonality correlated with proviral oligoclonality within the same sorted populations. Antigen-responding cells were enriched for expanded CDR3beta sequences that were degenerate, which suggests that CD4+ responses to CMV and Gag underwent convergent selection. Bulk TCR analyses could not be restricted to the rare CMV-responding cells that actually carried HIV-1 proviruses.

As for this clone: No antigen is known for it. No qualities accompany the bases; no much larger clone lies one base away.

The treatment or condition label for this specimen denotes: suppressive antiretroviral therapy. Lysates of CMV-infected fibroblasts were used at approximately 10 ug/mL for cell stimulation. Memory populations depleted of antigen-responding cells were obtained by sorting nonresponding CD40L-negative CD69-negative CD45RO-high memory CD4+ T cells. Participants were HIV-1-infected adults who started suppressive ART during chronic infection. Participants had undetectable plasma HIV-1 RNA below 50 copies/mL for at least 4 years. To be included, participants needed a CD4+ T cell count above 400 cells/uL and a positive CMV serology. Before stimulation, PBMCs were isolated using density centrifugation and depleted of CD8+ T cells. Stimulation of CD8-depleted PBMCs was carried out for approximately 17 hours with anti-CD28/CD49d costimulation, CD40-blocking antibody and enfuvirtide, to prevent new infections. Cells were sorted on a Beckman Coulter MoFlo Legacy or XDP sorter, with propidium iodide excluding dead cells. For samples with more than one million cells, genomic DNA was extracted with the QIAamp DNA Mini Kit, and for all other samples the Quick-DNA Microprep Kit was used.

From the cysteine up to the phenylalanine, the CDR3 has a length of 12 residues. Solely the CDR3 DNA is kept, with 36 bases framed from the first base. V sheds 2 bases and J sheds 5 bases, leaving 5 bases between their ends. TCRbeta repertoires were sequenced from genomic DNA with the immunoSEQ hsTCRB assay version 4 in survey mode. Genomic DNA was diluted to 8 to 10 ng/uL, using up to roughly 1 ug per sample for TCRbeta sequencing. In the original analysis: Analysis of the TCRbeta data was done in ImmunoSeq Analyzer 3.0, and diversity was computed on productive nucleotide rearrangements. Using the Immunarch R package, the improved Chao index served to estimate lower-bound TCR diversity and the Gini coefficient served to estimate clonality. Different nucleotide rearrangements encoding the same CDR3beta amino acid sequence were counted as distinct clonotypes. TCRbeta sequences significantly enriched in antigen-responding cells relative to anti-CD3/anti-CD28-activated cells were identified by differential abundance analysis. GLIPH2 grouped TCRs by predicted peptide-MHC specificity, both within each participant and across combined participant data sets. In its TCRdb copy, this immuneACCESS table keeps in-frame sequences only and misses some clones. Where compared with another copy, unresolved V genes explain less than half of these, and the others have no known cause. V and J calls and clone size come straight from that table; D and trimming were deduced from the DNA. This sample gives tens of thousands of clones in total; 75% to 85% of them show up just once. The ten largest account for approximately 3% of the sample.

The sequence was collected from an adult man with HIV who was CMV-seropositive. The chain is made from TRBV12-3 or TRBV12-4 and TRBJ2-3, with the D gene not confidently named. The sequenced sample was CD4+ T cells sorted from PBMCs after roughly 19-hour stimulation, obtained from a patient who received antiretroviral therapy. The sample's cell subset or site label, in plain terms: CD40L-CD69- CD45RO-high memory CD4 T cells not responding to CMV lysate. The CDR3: CASSLWGDTQYF. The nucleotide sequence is TGTGCCAGCAGTTTATGGGGAGATACGCAGTATTTT.